This is a list of T cell receptor beta chains from one sample in a study of CD8 T cells in Susac syndrome. TCRdb independently ran MiXCR on the immunoSEQ multiplex PCR reads; one entry per CDR3 protein. The repertoire holds about 240,000 distinct CDR3 sequences, with about 96% as singletons. Sequenced: CD4+ T cells from PBMCs. These receptors were collected from a human donor with Susac syndrome. Both conserved end residues are trimmed from each CDR3.

TRBV27	ASSPIASLTQY
TRBV30	AVTNNYGYT
TRBV20-1	SARAGVYEQF
TRBV1	TSSQKSDRNYGYT
TRBV5-1	ASTRAGSMNTEAF
TRBV5-4	ASSTLGETQY
TRBV5-6	ASSLGGQGNQPQH
TRBV2	ASSAVRTSGSRQETQY
TRBV5-4	ASTGLANEQF
TRBV14	ASSQVAGWETQY
TRBV18	ASSPPGDTEAF
TRBV27	ASSSSLASDTQY
TRBV12-3/TRBV12-4	ASANFRAGEYEQY
TRBV4-2	ASRSGGRVEQY
TRBV14	ASSSRTSADMAQY
TRBV20-1	SATGLVGYNEQF
TRBV29-1	SVERTTNEKLF
TRBV3-1	ASSQLRGQSYGYT
TRBV5-6	ASSFLRRGGYT
TRBV2	ASKVTGVQVYGYT
TRBV30	AWDQGGYGNQPQH
TRBV7-9	ASSPTFGRLNSNEQF
TRBV29-1	SARTGGASYGYT
TRBV12-3/TRBV12-4	ASSLWGGGVANEKLF
TRBV30	AWIMEGGPSSYNEQF
TRBV30	AWGTGALYYGYT
TRBV4-1	ASSQWTSSSTDTQY
TRBV29-1	SVDELLGTSHYNEQF
TRBV9	ASSVGRRPNTEAF
TRBV28	ASGSSGGQGTKNIQY